This T cell receptor (beta chain) comes out of a study of control samples from healthy donors and cancer patients. Assay used: immunoSEQ multiplex PCR; TCRdb lists only in-frame clones, some missing. The sample includes some 44,000 clones, around 75% of them seen just once. The V end was cut by 0 bases, the J end by 3 bases, with 20 bases between. The CDR3 totals 18 residues. Germline loops: CDR1 LNHNV, CDR2 YYDKDF (reference sequence). Sample: formalin-fixed, paraffin-embedded tissue. This clonotype was sampled from a male donor with melanoma. The genes are TRBV15 and TRBJ1-2; D perhaps matches TRBD1 (5 bases). CDR3 loop: CATSRDVREGRPDYGYTF. CDR3 DNA: TGTGCCACCAGCAGAGATGTTCGAGAGGGGCGCCCGGACTATGGCTACACCTTC.